The 8 T cell receptor beta chains listed next were all sequenced from one sample in a study of OX40 agonist ivuxolimab in advanced cancers. Some clones are missing from TCRdb's copy, which holds only in-frame ones; the method was immunoSEQ multiplex PCR. The profile shows 20,000 to 30,000 clones, around nine tenths of them singletons. The specimen comprised CD4+ or CD8+ T cells sorted from blood, sampled in a trial of the OX40 agonist ivuxolimab. The receptor set was obtained from an adult with an advanced solid tumor such as melanoma, head and neck, liver or kidney cancer.

The chain employs TRBV5-5 and TRBJ1-1; 8 nucleotides agree with TRBD1. Unmatched junction bases numbered 13, after V lost 2 bases and J lost 4 bases. The CDR3 totals 17 residues. Germline V gives CDR1 SGHKS, CDR2 YYEKEE (reference sequence). This CDR3 reads CASSLSPQGGLGTEAFF. Written as DNA, the CDR3 is TGTGCCAGCAGCTTAAGCCCACAGGGGGGATTGGGCACTGAAGCTTTCTTT.

This clone was seen a few times. This chain links TRBV1 with TRBJ2-1; the DNA was not compared with TRBD1, the D call given in the table. TRBV1 has pseudogene status. The CDR3 extends over 13 amino acids. CDR3 amino acids: CTRGTGFTNEQFF. The CDR3, as DNA: TGCACCAGGGGGACAGGCTTTACGAATGAGCAGTTCTTC.

V and J are TRBV7-9 and TRBJ1-2, with a tentative D call TRBD1 (5 bases). This CDR3 has 13 amino acids. CDR1 and CDR2 from the germline V gene are SEHNR and FQNEAQ (reference sequence). V was shortened by 2 bases and J by 5 bases, with 9 bases between the two germline ends. CDR3 sequence reads: CASSLSRDYGYTF. For the CDR3, the DNA is TGTGCCAGCAGCTTAAGCAGGGATTATGGCTACACCTTC.

The rearrangement joins TRBV5-1 to TRBJ2-1; 8 bases agree with TRBD2. V shed 4 bases and J 8 bases; nucleotides not matched to a gene: 11. Germline assignment: CDR1 SGHRS and CDR2 YFSETQ. The CDR3 is 15 amino acids. The CDR3 spells CASSETMTSAHEQFF. CDR3 DNA sequence: TGCGCCAGCAGCGAGACCATGACTAGCGCCCATGAGCAGTTCTTC.

This sequence joins TRBV18 and TRBJ2-5; 7 bases fit TRBD1. The CDR3 is made up of 13 amino acids. V trimming: 6 bases; J trimming: 11 bases; junction bases outside the gene matches: 12. The germline CDR1 and CDR2 sequences are KGHSH and LQKENI. CDR3 in amino acids: CASSPGQDGEQYF. CDR3 coding DNA: TGTGCCAGCTCCCCCGGACAGGACGGGGAGCAGTACTTC.

The rearrangement uses TRBV11-3 and TRBJ2-1; tentatively, D is TRBD1 (6 bases). The V gene's germline CDR1 is SGHNT and CDR2 YENEEA. The CDR3 has 14 amino acids. Trimming shortened V by 5 bases and J by 4 bases, and 12 bases separated the two germline ends. The chain's CDR3 is CASSPQGIYNEQFF. CDR3 sequence (DNA): TGTGCCAGCAGCCCCCAGGGGATATACAATGAGCAGTTCTTC.

The V call is TRBV12-5, the J call TRBJ2-1; D remains ambiguous. The V and J ends lost 5 bases and 5 bases respectively, with 10 bases between them. This CDR3 has 13 residues. Germline values: CDR1 LGHNT, CDR2 FRNRAP. The CDR3, as DNA: TGTGCTAGTGGTCTTACTCGAAACAATGAGCAGTTCTTC. This sequence encodes CASGLTRNNEQFF.

The chain employs TRBV6-5 and TRBJ2-7; D possibly corresponds to TRBD2 (6 bases). This CDR3 spans 15 amino acids. Germline V gene data show CDR1 as MNHEY and CDR2 as SVGAGI. V shed 6 bases and J shed 0 bases, with 15 bases lying between them. The CDR3 region is CASSPERAHSYEQYF. Here the CDR3 DNA reads TGTGCCAGCAGCCCCGAGCGGGCTCACTCCTACGAGCAGTACTTC.